A selection of T cell receptor beta chains follows, all from one sample in a study of cytomegalovirus exposure and HLA in healthy donors. The method was immunoSEQ multiplex PCR; TCRdb's version includes in-frame clones alone and lacks a portion of them. The table shows 120,000 or so clones, with almost 90% occurring only once. The sequenced material came from PBMCs. The receptor set was obtained from a man aged 30 to 45 in good health and CMV-seronegative. Both conserved end residues are part of each CDR3. D genes are given only for firm matches. The size of a clone is reported for some rows only, either as once, few or many, or as a class for expanded clones.

j_call: TRBJ2-6
d_call: TRBD1
cdr3_length: 20
clone_size: .
v_call: TRBV9
cdr3_nt: TGTGCCAGCAGCCCGCGTCCCGGGACAGGGACCACCTCTGGGGCCAACGTCCTGACTTTC
cdr3_aa: CASSPRPGTGTTSGANVLTF

j_call: TRBJ1-2
d_call: .
cdr3_length: 12
clone_size: few
v_call: TRBV9
cdr3_nt: TGTGCCAGCAGCGAGAGCCTCTATGGCTACACCTTC
cdr3_aa: CASSESLYGYTF

j_call: TRBJ2-1
d_call: TRBD2
cdr3_length: 16
clone_size: .
v_call: TRBV15
cdr3_nt: TGTGCCACCAGCCCACCCATAGCGGGAGGGCCGGGAGAGCAGTTCTTC
cdr3_aa: CATSPPIAGGPGEQFF

j_call: TRBJ2-5
d_call: TRBD2
cdr3_length: 16
clone_size: .
v_call: TRBV6-4
cdr3_nt: TGTGCCAGCAGTGACTCTCTCGGGGGGTACCAAGAGACCCAGTACTTC
cdr3_aa: CASSDSLGGYQETQYF

j_call: TRBJ2-4
d_call: .
cdr3_length: 14
clone_size: .
v_call: TRBV4-1
cdr3_nt: TGCGCCAGCAGCCAAAAAGCGGACTCAAACATTCAGTACTTC
cdr3_aa: CASSQKADSNIQYF

j_call: TRBJ2-5
d_call: .
cdr3_length: 14
clone_size: .
v_call: TRBV19
cdr3_nt: TGTGCCAGTAAGCGGAGCGTCACAGGGGAGACCCAGTACTTC
cdr3_aa: CASKRSVTGETQYF

j_call: TRBJ2-3
d_call: .
cdr3_length: 15
clone_size: .
v_call: TRBV25-1
cdr3_nt: TGTGCCAGCAGTGAATACGGGACACGGACAGATACGCAGTATTTT
cdr3_aa: CASSEYGTRTDTQYF

j_call: TRBJ2-1
d_call: TRBD2
cdr3_length: 15
clone_size: .
v_call: TRBV30
cdr3_nt: TGTGCCTGGAGCCCCCCCAGCGGGAGCTACAATGAGCAGTTCTTC
cdr3_aa: CAWSPPSGSYNEQFF

j_call: TRBJ1-1
d_call: TRBD1
cdr3_length: 13
clone_size: .
v_call: TRBV10-3
cdr3_nt: TGTGCCATCAGTGATGGGGGGGACAGGGAAGCTTTCTTT
cdr3_aa: CAISDGGDREAFF

j_call: TRBJ2-2
d_call: .
cdr3_length: 16
clone_size: .
v_call: TRBV19
cdr3_nt: TGTGCCAGTAGCCCCTGGCGACAGGCGAACACCGGGGAGCTGTTTTTT
cdr3_aa: CASSPWRQANTGELFF

j_call: TRBJ2-5
d_call: TRBD1
cdr3_length: 12
clone_size: .
v_call: TRBV14
cdr3_nt: TGTGCCAGGGGGACAGGCCAAGAGACCCAGTACTTC
cdr3_aa: CARGTGQETQYF

j_call: TRBJ2-5
d_call: .
cdr3_length: 15
clone_size: .
v_call: TRBV5-6
cdr3_nt: TGTGCCAGCAGCGGGTTGCAAGTGCGGCAAGAGACCCAGTACTTC
cdr3_aa: CASSGLQVRQETQYF

j_call: TRBJ2-7
d_call: .
cdr3_length: 10
clone_size: .
v_call: TRBV10-2
cdr3_nt: TGCGCCAGCAAGGAGAACGAGCAGTACTTC
cdr3_aa: CASKENEQYF

j_call: TRBJ2-7
d_call: TRBD2
cdr3_length: 15
clone_size: .
v_call: TRBV30
cdr3_nt: TGTGCCTGGAGTCTTTCTAGCGGATCCTCCTACGAGCAGTACTTC
cdr3_aa: CAWSLSSGSSYEQYF

j_call: TRBJ2-5
d_call: .
cdr3_length: 14
clone_size: few
v_call: TRBV15
cdr3_nt: TGTGCCACCAGCACCTCGTATGGGGCGGAGACCCAGTACTTC
cdr3_aa: CATSTSYGAETQYF

j_call: TRBJ2-1
d_call: .
cdr3_length: 14
clone_size: once
v_call: TRBV16
cdr3_nt: TGTGCCAGCAGCCAATCCGCGGGCTACAATGAGCAGTTCTTC
cdr3_aa: CASSQSAGYNEQFF

j_call: TRBJ2-7
d_call: TRBD1
cdr3_length: 14
clone_size: .
v_call: TRBV6-5
cdr3_nt: TGTGCCAGCAGTTACGGACAGGGAGGCCACGAGCAGTACTTC
cdr3_aa: CASSYGQGGHEQYF

j_call: TRBJ2-7
d_call: TRBD1
cdr3_length: 13
clone_size: .
v_call: TRBV6-5
cdr3_nt: TGTGCCAGCAGTCGGACAGGGGGCCACGAGCAGTACTTC
cdr3_aa: CASSRTGGHEQYF

j_call: TRBJ1-5
d_call: .
cdr3_length: 14
clone_size: .
v_call: TRBV6-1
cdr3_nt: TGTGCCAGCAGTGAACAGGCTAGCAATCAGCCCCAGCATTTT
cdr3_aa: CASSEQASNQPQHF

j_call: TRBJ2-2
d_call: TRBD2
cdr3_length: 19
clone_size: .
v_call: TRBV9
cdr3_nt: TGTGCCAGCAGCGTAACCGCGGGAGGGCTCCTGGGAGGCACCGGGGAGCTGTTTTTT
cdr3_aa: CASSVTAGGLLGGTGELFF

j_call: TRBJ2-1
d_call: TRBD2
cdr3_length: 15
clone_size: .
v_call: TRBV6-5
cdr3_nt: TGTGCCAGCAGGTGGCGGGAGGAGTCCTACAATGAGCAGTTCTTC
cdr3_aa: CASRWREESYNEQFF

j_call: TRBJ2-3
d_call: TRBD2
cdr3_length: 14
clone_size: few
v_call: TRBV7-2
cdr3_nt: TGTGCCAGCAGCTTAATACTAGCGGCAGATACGCAGTATTTT
cdr3_aa: CASSLILAADTQYF

j_call: TRBJ2-7
d_call: .
cdr3_length: 15
clone_size: .
v_call: TRBV5-1
cdr3_nt: TGCGCCAGCAGCTCTGGACAGTTCGGCCATTACGAGCAGTACTTC
cdr3_aa: CASSSGQFGHYEQYF

j_call: TRBJ2-3
d_call: .
cdr3_length: 12
clone_size: .
v_call: TRBV7-3
cdr3_nt: TGTGCCAGCAGCTACAACAGGGAGACGCAGTATTTT
cdr3_aa: CASSYNRETQYF

j_call: TRBJ2-7
d_call: TRBD1
cdr3_length: 16
clone_size: .
v_call: TRBV5-4
cdr3_nt: TGTGCCAGCAGCGGTAGAGACAGGGGGAGCTCCTACGAGCAGTACTTC
cdr3_aa: CASSGRDRGSSYEQYF

j_call: TRBJ2-7
d_call: TRBD2
cdr3_length: 15
clone_size: .
v_call: TRBV9
cdr3_nt: TGTGCCAGCAGCGTAGGTCCTAGCGGGAACTACGAGCAGTACTTC
cdr3_aa: CASSVGPSGNYEQYF

j_call: TRBJ2-1
d_call: TRBD1
cdr3_length: 14
clone_size: .
v_call: TRBV5-6
cdr3_nt: TGTGCCAGCAGCCTGGGACAGGGGGCCGGTGAGCAGTTCTTC
cdr3_aa: CASSLGQGAGEQFF

j_call: TRBJ2-7
d_call: TRBD2
cdr3_length: 13
clone_size: .
v_call: TRBV9
cdr3_nt: TGTGCCAGCAGCTCGGGACTATCCTACGAGCAGTACTTC
cdr3_aa: CASSSGLSYEQYF

j_call: TRBJ1-3
d_call: .
cdr3_length: 17
clone_size: .
v_call: TRBV7-9
cdr3_nt: TGTGCCAGCAGCTTAGGGATGCAGGGGTTATCTGGAAACACCATATATTTT
cdr3_aa: CASSLGMQGLSGNTIYF

j_call: TRBJ1-5
d_call: TRBD1
cdr3_length: 16
clone_size: .
v_call: TRBV2
cdr3_nt: TGTGCCAGCAGGGCGGGGCGGGACAGGAGCAATCAGCCCCAGCATTTT
cdr3_aa: CASRAGRDRSNQPQHF

j_call: TRBJ1-2
d_call: TRBD1
cdr3_length: 15
clone_size: .
v_call: TRBV2
cdr3_nt: TGTGCCAGCCTGCCCCAGGGGGCGCAGAGCTATGGCTACACCTTC
cdr3_aa: CASLPQGAQSYGYTF

j_call: TRBJ2-3
d_call: .
cdr3_length: 12
clone_size: .
v_call: TRBV29-1
cdr3_nt: TGCAGCGTTGTATCGGGGATGAATACGCAGTATTTT
cdr3_aa: CSVVSGMNTQYF

j_call: TRBJ2-1
d_call: .
cdr3_length: 16
clone_size: .
v_call: TRBV7-9
cdr3_nt: TGTGCCAGCAGCCCACAGGAACTAAGCTCCTACAATGAGCAGTTCTTC
cdr3_aa: CASSPQELSSYNEQFF

j_call: TRBJ2-7
d_call: .
cdr3_length: 11
clone_size: few
v_call: TRBV6-1
cdr3_nt: TGTGCCAGCAGTGGCGAACTCTGGCAGTACTTC
cdr3_aa: CASSGELWQYF

j_call: TRBJ2-1
d_call: TRBD2
cdr3_length: 14
clone_size: .
v_call: TRBV6-5
cdr3_nt: TGTGCCAGCAGTTTAGCGGGAGTTGGCAATGAGCAGTTCTTC
cdr3_aa: CASSLAGVGNEQFF